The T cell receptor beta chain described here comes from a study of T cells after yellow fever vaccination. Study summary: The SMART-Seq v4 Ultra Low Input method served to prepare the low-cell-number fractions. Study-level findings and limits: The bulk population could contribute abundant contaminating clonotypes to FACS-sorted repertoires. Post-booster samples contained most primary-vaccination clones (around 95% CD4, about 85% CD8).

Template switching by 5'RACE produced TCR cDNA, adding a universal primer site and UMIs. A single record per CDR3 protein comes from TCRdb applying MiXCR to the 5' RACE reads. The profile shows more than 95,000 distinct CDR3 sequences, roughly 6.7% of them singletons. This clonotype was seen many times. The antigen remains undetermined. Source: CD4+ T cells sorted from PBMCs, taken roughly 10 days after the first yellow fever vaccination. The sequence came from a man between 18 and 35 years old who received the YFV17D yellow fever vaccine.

The CDR3 sequence: CASSPRLAGNYEQYF. The CDR3 DNA reads as TGCGCCAGCAGCCCACGTCTCGCGGGGAACTACGAGCAGTACTTC. This chain links TRBV4-3 with TRBJ2-7; D is perhaps TRBD2 (6 bases). Germline loops: CDR1 LGHNA, CDR2 YSLEER. The V and J ends lost 4 bases and 3 bases respectively, with 16 bases between them. CDR3 length: 15 amino acids.